A single sample is the source of the 31 T cell receptor beta chains below, sequenced in a study of cytomegalovirus exposure and HLA in healthy donors. Use of 60 Vbeta and 13 Jbeta primers characterized the PCR. Clones were read by immunoSEQ multiplex PCR, and TCRdb kept only the in-frame ones, dropping some. The table has about 120,000 clones, approximately 80% seen once. Sequencing used PBMCs. The receptors were gathered from a man aged 25 to 40 in good health and CMV-seropositive.

The CDR3 nucleotides read TGTGCCATCAGGGGGGACAGATCCTACGAGCAGTACTTC. Its translation is CAIRGDRSYEQYF. The chain is built from TRBV10-3 and TRBJ2-7, with 7 bases that match TRBD1. The CDR3 runs 13 residues. V gave up 6 bases and J gave up 1 base; unmatched junction bases: 3. In germline, CDR1 is ENHRY, CDR2 SYGVKD.

The sample holds a few counts of this clone. This chain joins TRBV5-4 and TRBJ1-2; a weak D match, TRBD1 (5 bases). The CDR3 covers 12 residues. V lost 0 bases and J 8 bases, leaving 8 bases between the germline ends. Germline V gives CDR1 SGHNT, CDR2 YYREEE (reference sequence). The CDR3 DNA follows: TGTGCCAGCAGCTTGGGACAGCAGGGCTACACCTTC. As protein: CASSLGQQGYTF.

This chain uses TRBV29-1 with TRBJ1-1; perhaps TRBD1 as D (6 bases). CDR1 and CDR2 from the germline V gene are SQVTM and ANQGSEA. Trimming stripped 7 bases from V and 4 bases from J, with 13 bases between. The CDR3 totals 12 residues. The CDR3 nucleotides read TGCAGCGGCCTGGGGGGGCGCACTGAAGCTTTCTTT. This gives the protein CSGLGGRTEAFF.

V gene TRBV28 combines with J gene TRBJ1-2; no definite D call. Trimming removed 4 bases at V and 3 bases at J, with 6 bases between. The CDR3 runs 12 residues. Germline CDR1 MDHEN, CDR2 SYDVKM. The CDR3 region is CASSSPDYGYTF. CDR3 nucleotide sequence: TGTGCCAGCAGTTCCCCGGACTATGGCTACACCTTC.

The genes are TRBV7-2 and TRBJ2-1; 7 positions agree with TRBD1. The CDR3 covers 14 residues. The germline CDR1 and CDR2 sequences are SGHTA and FQGNSA. Trimming removed 6 bases from V and 6 bases from J; junction bases left unmatched: 8. DNA for the CDR3: TGTGCCAGCAGGAGACAGGGAAATTCCAATGAGCAGTTCTTC. This gives the protein CASRRQGNSNEQFF.

The chain links TRBV5-6 to TRBJ2-7, with D possibly being TRBD2 (6 bases). V was clipped by 2 bases and J by 3 bases, with 15 bases between them. CDR3 length equals 15 residues. Germline V gene data show CDR1 as SGHDT and CDR2 as YYEEEE. Written as DNA, the CDR3 is TGTGCCAGCAGCTTAGTAGGTACTAGCAGCTACGAGCAGTACTTC. The encoded protein is CASSLVGTSSYEQYF.

The chain couples TRBV16 to TRBJ1-2, with TRBD1 as a possible D gene (6 bases). The germline CDR1 and CDR2 sequences are KGHSY and FQNENV. The CDR3 runs to 15 residues. V lost 4 bases and J 4 bases, leaving 16 bases between the germline ends. This CDR3 is CASSLAPDRFYGYTF. Here the CDR3 DNA reads TGTGCCAGCAGCCTAGCGCCTGACAGGTTCTATGGCTACACCTTC.

This sequence joins TRBV27 and TRBJ2-7, with D tentatively TRBD2 (5 bases). Germline CDR1 is MNHEY and CDR2 is SMNVEV (reference sequence). This CDR3 is built from 16 residues. V gave up 8 bases and J gave up 3 bases, with 23 bases separating them. In nucleotides, the CDR3 is TGTGCCAGCGGACCCGGTGAGGGTCCCCACTTCTACGAGCAGTACTTC. The encoded protein is CASGPGEGPHFYEQYF.

V usage is TRBV4-1 and J usage is TRBJ1-4, with TRBD1 identical over 7 bases. CDR3 size: 16 residues. Germline V lookup: CDR1 MGHRA, CDR2 YSYEKL. V lost 2 bases and J lost 5; bases outside the gene matches: 8. DNA for the CDR3: TGCGCCAGCAGCCAACCTCGGACAGGCCAAAATGAAAAACTGTTTTTT. Amino acid sequence: CASSQPRTGQNEKLFF.

The V gene is TRBV5-1, the J gene TRBJ1-4; no clear D gene. The V gene lost 5 bases and the J gene lost 4 bases, with 12 bases spanning the gap. The germline CDR1 and CDR2 sequences are SGHRS and YFSETQ. CDR3 length: 14 amino acids. As DNA, the CDR3 is TGCGCCAGCAGTTCCCGAGGGATTAATGAAAAACTGTTTTTT. Translation: CASSSRGINEKLFF.

The chain recombines TRBV5-6 with TRBJ2-2; D gene uncertain. The germline CDR1 and CDR2 sequences are SGHDT and YYEEEE. The CDR3 contains 16 residues. Trimming took 0 bases from V and 2 from J, leaving 11 bases between them. CDR3 loop: CASSLASHINTGELFF. CDR3 nucleotide sequence: TGTGCCAGCAGCTTGGCAAGTCACATAAACACCGGGGAGCTGTTTTTT.

This clone was seen more than once but under ten times. V usage is TRBV5-4 and J usage is TRBJ1-1, with D hard to call. CDR1 SGHNT and CDR2 YYREEE come from the germline V gene (reference sequence). V was trimmed by 1 base and J by 2 bases, leaving 18 bases between them. This CDR3 contains 17 residues. The CDR3 reads CASSLPSGVLANTEAFF. The DNA of the CDR3 is TGTGCCAGCAGCTTGCCCTCCGGGGTACTAGCTAACACTGAAGCTTTCTTT.

This clone was observed a few times. The chain links TRBV2 to TRBJ2-2; 8 bases match TRBD2. The CDR3 is made up of 15 amino acids. The germline V gene has CDR1 SNHLY and CDR2 FYNNEI. V shed 10 bases, J shed 5 bases, and the junction held 12 bases outside the gene matches. The DNA of the CDR3 is TGTGCCACCGGGGGGGCGGGGGTCAGAACCGGGGAGCTGTTTTTT. Amino acids: CATGGAGVRTGELFF.

The V gene is TRBV30, the J gene TRBJ2-4; D might be TRBD2 (6 bases). Germline CDR1 GTSNPN, CDR2 SVGIG (reference sequence). V lost 4 bases to trimming and J lost 8 bases, with 21 bases between them. This CDR3 is built from 15 residues. The CDR3 coding sequence is TGTGCCTGGAACCCTGCCGGGACTCACGAGCACATTCAGTACTTC. Encoded protein: CAWNPAGTHEHIQYF.

The rearrangement joins TRBV7-2 to TRBJ1-5; no clear D gene. The CDR3 loop spans 14 amino acids. From germline, CDR1 is SGHTA and CDR2 FQGNSA. Trimming removed 5 bases from V and 5 bases from J, with 13 bases in between. CDR3 sequence (DNA): TGTGCCAGCAGCCCGCATGGGAGTTATCAGCCCCAGCATTTT. The encoded protein is CASSPHGSYQPQHF.

In its sample, this clone was seen a few times. The chain joins TRBV5-1 to TRBJ2-2; TRBD2 matches at 14 bases. This CDR3 spans 15 amino acids. J was trimmed by 10 bases and V by 4 bases; bases with no gene match: 6. Germline V gene data show CDR1 as SGHRS and CDR2 as YFSETQ. CDR3 sequence reads: CASSPGLAGEKELFF. CDR3 sequence (DNA): TGCGCCAGCAGCCCGGGACTAGCGGGAGAAAAGGAGCTGTTTTTT.

This chain joins TRBV6-1 and TRBJ1-5, with 8 nucleotides matching TRBD1. The CDR3 covers 15 residues. Per the germline V gene, CDR1 is MNHNS and CDR2 is SASEGT. J lost 2 bases, V lost 6 bases, and 6 bases had no gene match. CDR3 loop: CASRSTTGGNQPQHF. The DNA for the CDR3 is TGTGCCAGCAGGAGTACGACAGGGGGCAATCAGCCCCAGCATTTT.

The chain recombines TRBV4-3 with TRBJ2-1; 11 nucleotides agree with TRBD2. The germline V gene has CDR1 LGHNA and CDR2 YSLEER. J was trimmed by 6 bases and V by 1 base; bases with no gene match: 5. The CDR3 length is 16 residues. The CDR3 spells CASSQGNSGRGNEQFF. DNA of the CDR3: TGCGCCAGCAGCCAAGGGAATAGCGGGAGGGGCAATGAGCAGTTCTTC.

The chain links TRBV30 to TRBJ1-3; D remains unclear. Trimming took 2 bases from V and 0 from J, leaving 5 bases between them. This CDR3 is 13 amino acids long. Per the germline V gene, CDR1 is GTSNPN and CDR2 is SVGIG (reference sequence). The CDR3 DNA reads as TGTGCCTGGAGTCCGTACTCTGGAAACACCATATATTTT. As protein: CAWSPYSGNTIYF.

The chain couples TRBV29-1 to TRBJ1-3; maybe TRBD1 (5 bases). The CDR3 contains 12 residues. The V and J ends lost 6 bases and 7 bases respectively, with 13 bases between them. In germline, CDR1 is SQVTM, CDR2 ANQGSEA. The CDR3: CSVDQGGNTIYF. The CDR3 nucleotides read TGCAGCGTCGATCAGGGAGGTAACACCATATATTTT.

This clone was detected a few times. This chain joins TRBV28 and TRBJ2-3, with D possibly being TRBD2 (5 bases). Trimming shortened V by 8 bases and J by 8 bases, and 20 bases separated the two germline ends. The CDR3 loop spans 14 amino acids. From germline, CDR1 is MDHEN and CDR2 SYDVKM. The CDR3 protein is CASFGLEGLSTQYF. The DNA for the CDR3 is TGTGCCAGCTTCGGACTGGAAGGCCTCAGTACGCAGTATTTT.

This clone has only one observation. The chain is built from TRBV25-1 and TRBJ2-5; 7 bases map to TRBD2. This CDR3 is 14 amino acids long. CDR1 and CDR2 from the germline V gene are MGHDK and SYGVNS. With V trimmed by 8 bases and J by 1 base, 7 bases remained unmatched. The CDR3 nucleotides read TGTGCCAGCGGTAAACGGGAGGTCCAAGAGACCCAGTACTTC. As protein: CASGKREVQETQYF. The variable domain in full, with the rest retrieved from reference TRBV25-1 and TRBJ2-5, is EADIYQTPRYLVIGTGKKITLECSQTMGHDKMYWYQQDPGMELHLIHYSYGVNSTEKGDLSSESTVSRIRTEHFPLTLESARPSHTSQYLCASGKREVQETQYFGPGTRLLVL.

This chain uses TRBV7-2 with TRBJ1-5, with 8 nucleotides matching TRBD1. CDR1 is SGHTA, CDR2 FQGNSA, per germline. CDR3 length: 15 residues. Trimming at V came to 5 bases and at J to 3 bases, leaving 6 bases not matched to a gene. CDR3 in amino acids: CASSPPGGHNQPQHF. CDR3 bases: TGTGCCAGCAGCCCTCCAGGGGGCCACAATCAGCCCCAGCATTTT. Complete variable domain (other parts from reference TRBV7-2 and TRBJ1-5): GAGVSQSPSNKVTEKGKDVELRCDPISGHTALYWYRQSLGQGLEFLIYFQGNSAPDKSGLPSDRFSAERTGGSVSTLTIQRTQQEDSAVYLCASSPPGGHNQPQHFGDGTRLSIL.

V and J are TRBV6-5 and TRBJ1-1; TRBD1 might be the D (6 bases). Germline V gives CDR1 MNHEY, CDR2 SVGAGI. Trimming cost V 0 bases and J 4 bases, with 12 bases left between them. CDR3 size: 15 residues. This CDR3 is CASSYSGGSSTEAFF. DNA of the CDR3: TGTGCCAGCAGTTACTCTGGGGGCAGTAGCACTGAAGCTTTCTTT.

The V and J genes are TRBV7-6 and TRBJ1-2; 7 bases map to TRBD1. V lost 5 bases, J lost 7 bases, and 7 bases stayed unmatched. Looked up from germline, CDR1 is SGHVS and CDR2 is FNYEAQ. The CDR3 spans 13 residues. The DNA for the CDR3 is TGTGCCAGCAGCCCACTGACAGGGCCTGGCTACACCTTC. This translates into CASSPLTGPGYTF. The full variable domain, with the rest looked up from reference TRBV7-6 and TRBJ1-2, is GAGVSQSPRYKVTKRGQDVALRCDPISGHVSLYWYRQALGQGPEFLTYFNYEAQQDKSGLPNDRFSAERPEGSISTLTIQRTEQRDSAMYRCASSPLTGPGYTFGSGTRLTVV.

The chain links TRBV5-1 to TRBJ1-1, with D perhaps TRBD1 (6 bases). V was pared by 2 bases and J by 3 bases, with 8 bases between. Germline CDR1 and CDR2: SGHRS and YFSETQ. There are 13 residues in the CDR3. CDR3 protein: CASSLQGDTEAFF. CDR3 coding DNA: TGCGCCAGCAGCTTACAGGGAGACACTGAAGCTTTCTTT.

This clone was counted a few times. The chain combines TRBV7-7 with TRBJ2-1, with 7 bases identical to TRBD2. This CDR3 has 15 amino acids. Per germline, CDR1 SSHAT and CDR2 FNYEAQ (reference sequence). V was pared by 5 bases and J by 1 base, with 5 bases of the junction left unmatched. The CDR3 nucleotides are TGTGCCAGCAGCCCTCTAGCGGCGTCCTACAATGAGCAGTTCTTC. Amino acid sequence: CASSPLAASYNEQFF.

V and J are TRBV6-1 and TRBJ2-5; 7 positions agree with TRBD2. The CDR3 runs to 13 residues. Per the germline V gene, CDR1 is MNHNS and CDR2 is SASEGT. V was pared by 9 bases and J by 2 bases, with 6 bases of the junction left unmatched. CDR3 residues: CASGLVAQETQYF. The DNA of the CDR3 is TGTGCCAGTGGACTAGTGGCACAAGAGACCCAGTACTTC.

The chain combines TRBV18 with TRBJ2-3; no clear D. The CDR3 length is 15 residues. Germline CDR1 is KGHSH and CDR2 is LQKENI. V lost 2 bases and J lost 1, with 10 bases in between. The CDR3 DNA is TGTGCCAGCTCACCAGGGTCGCAGGGCACAGATACGCAGTATTTT. This gives the protein CASSPGSQGTDTQYF.

The genes are TRBV27 and TRBJ2-3; possible D gene TRBD2, 6 bases. V was cut by 4 bases and J by 8 bases, with 16 bases left in between. CDR3 length equals 14 residues. CDR1 and CDR2 from the germline V gene are MNHEY and SMNVEV (reference sequence). In DNA, the CDR3 is TGTGCCAGCAGTTCGACTAGAGGCTCCAGTACGCAGTATTTT. As protein: CASSSTRGSSTQYF.

The J gene is TRBJ2-2, the V gene TRBV29-1; 11 bases agree with TRBD2. The V and J ends lost 7 bases and 6 bases, in that order; junction bases with no gene match: 7. The CDR3 is 14 residues long. Looked up from germline, CDR1 is SQVTM and CDR2 is ANQGSEA. The CDR3 region is CSALAGGTPGELFF. In DNA form, the CDR3 reads TGCAGCGCATTAGCGGGAGGGACCCCCGGGGAGCTGTTTTTT.